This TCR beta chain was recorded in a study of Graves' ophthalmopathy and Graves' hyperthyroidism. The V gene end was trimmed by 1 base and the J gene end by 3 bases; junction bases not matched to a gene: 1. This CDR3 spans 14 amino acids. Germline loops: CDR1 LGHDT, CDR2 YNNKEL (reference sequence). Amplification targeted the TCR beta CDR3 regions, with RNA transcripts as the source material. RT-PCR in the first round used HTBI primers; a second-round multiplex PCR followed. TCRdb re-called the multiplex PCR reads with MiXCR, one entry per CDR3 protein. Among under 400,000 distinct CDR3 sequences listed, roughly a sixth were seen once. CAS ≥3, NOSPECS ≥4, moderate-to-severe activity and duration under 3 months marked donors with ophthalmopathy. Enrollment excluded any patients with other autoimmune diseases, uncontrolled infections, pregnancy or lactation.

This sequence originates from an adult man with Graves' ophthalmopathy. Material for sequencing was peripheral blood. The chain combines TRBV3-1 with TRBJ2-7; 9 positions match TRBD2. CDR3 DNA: TGTGCCAGCAGCCAAGTTAGCGGGAGCTACGAGCAGTACTTC. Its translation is CASSQVSGSYEQYF.